Below, one TCR beta chain is given with its context. Antigen unknown. This sample is drawn from a study of cytomegalovirus exposure and HLA in healthy donors. PCR used 60 Vbeta primers and 13 Jbeta primers. Authors' processing steps: There were about 80 million unique TCR beta chains by a later count, and some 10 million of them were shared. TCRdb's table, derived via immunoSEQ multiplex PCR, lists solely in-frame clones and lacks some. From that table come the V and J calls and clone size; the DNA was used to work out D and trimming. The sample records about 110,000 clones, roughly 82% being singletons. The study, taken as a whole, reports: A missense DCLRE1C variant was associated with V- and J-gene trimming of TCR beta chains in a later analysis, and an independent cohort replicated the association. CMV serostatus stood as the only immune exposure information on hand.

This CDR3 is 15 amino acids long. V lost 1 base and J lost 2, with 9 bases in between. Per the germline V gene, CDR1 is SGDLS and CDR2 is YYNGEE. The specimen was PBMCs. This clonotype originated in a human donor in good health. The V call is TRBV9, the J call TRBJ2-2, with no clear D. The CDR3 nucleotides are TGTGCCAGCAGCGTATCACAGATTAACACCGGGGAGCTGTTTTTT. Amino acids: CASSVSQINTGELFF.